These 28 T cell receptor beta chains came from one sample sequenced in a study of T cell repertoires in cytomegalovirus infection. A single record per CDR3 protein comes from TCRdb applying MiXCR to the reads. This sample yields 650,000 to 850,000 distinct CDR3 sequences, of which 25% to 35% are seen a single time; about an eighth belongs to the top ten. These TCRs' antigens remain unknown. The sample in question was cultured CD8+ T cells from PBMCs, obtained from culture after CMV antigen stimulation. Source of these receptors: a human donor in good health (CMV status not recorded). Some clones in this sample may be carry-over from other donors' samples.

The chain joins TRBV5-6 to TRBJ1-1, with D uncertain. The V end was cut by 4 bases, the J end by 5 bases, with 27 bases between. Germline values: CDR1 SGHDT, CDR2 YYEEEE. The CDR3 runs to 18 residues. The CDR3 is CASSPHPGVPTGETEAFF. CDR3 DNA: TGTGCCAGCAGCCCTCACCCCGGCGTCCCCACCGGGGAGACTGAAGCTTTCTTT.

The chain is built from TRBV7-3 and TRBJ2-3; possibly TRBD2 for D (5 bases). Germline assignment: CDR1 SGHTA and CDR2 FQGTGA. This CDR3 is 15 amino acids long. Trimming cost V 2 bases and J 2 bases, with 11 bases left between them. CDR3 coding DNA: TGTGCCAGCAGCTTATACGGGGAAACCACAGATACGCAGTATTTT. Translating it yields CASSLYGETTDTQYF.

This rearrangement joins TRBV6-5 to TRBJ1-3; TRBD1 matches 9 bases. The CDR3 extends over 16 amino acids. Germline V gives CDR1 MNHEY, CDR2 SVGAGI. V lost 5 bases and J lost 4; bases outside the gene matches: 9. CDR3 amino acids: CASSLYGQGRGNTIYF. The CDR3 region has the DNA TGTGCCAGCAGTCTTTACGGACAGGGGAGAGGAAACACCATATATTTT.

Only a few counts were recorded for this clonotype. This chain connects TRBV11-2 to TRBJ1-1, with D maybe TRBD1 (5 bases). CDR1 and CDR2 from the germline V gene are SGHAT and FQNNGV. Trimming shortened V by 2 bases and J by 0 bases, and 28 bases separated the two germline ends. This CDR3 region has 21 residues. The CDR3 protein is CASSLWWTPGKVAPMNTEAFF. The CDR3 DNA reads TGTGCCAGCAGCTTATGGTGGACACCAGGGAAAGTAGCCCCCATGAACACTGAAGCTTTCTTT.

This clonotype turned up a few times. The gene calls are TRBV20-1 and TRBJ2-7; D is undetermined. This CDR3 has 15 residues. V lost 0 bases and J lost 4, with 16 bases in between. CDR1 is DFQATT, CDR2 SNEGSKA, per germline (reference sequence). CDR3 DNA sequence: TGCAGTGCTAGAGACCCGCTAGAGCAGATGTACGAGCAGTACGTC. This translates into CSARDPLEQMYEQYV.

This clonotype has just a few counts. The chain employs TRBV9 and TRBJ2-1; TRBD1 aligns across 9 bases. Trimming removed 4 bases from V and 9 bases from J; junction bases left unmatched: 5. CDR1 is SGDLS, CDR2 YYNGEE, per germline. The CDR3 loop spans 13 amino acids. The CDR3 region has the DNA TGTGCCAGCAGCCCTACAGGGGGCCTTGAGCAGTTCTTC. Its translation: CASSPTGGLEQFF.

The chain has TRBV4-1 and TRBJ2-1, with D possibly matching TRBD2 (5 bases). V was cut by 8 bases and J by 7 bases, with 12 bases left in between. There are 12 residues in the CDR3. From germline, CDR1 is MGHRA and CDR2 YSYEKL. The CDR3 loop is CASAQRGNEQFF. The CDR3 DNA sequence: TGCGCCAGCGCACAACGGGGAAATGAGCAGTTCTTC.

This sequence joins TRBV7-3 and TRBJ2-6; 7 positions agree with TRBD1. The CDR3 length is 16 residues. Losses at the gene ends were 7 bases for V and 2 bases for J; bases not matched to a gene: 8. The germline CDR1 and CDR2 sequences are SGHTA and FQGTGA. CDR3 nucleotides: TGTGCCAGCACGGGACAGAGGCGAGCTGGGGCCAACGTCCTGACTTTC. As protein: CASTGQRRAGANVLTF.

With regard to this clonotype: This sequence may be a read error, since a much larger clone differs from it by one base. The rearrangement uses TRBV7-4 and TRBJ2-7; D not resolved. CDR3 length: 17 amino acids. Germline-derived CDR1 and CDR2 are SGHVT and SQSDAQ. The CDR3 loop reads CASSLYPQPPYSFEQYF. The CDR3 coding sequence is TGTGCCAGCAGCTTATACCCTCAACCCCCATATTCCTTCGAGCAGTACTTC.

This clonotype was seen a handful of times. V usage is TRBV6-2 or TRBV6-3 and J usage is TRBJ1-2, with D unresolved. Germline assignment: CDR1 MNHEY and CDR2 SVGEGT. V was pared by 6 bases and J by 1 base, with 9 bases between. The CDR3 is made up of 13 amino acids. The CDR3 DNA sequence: TGTGCCAGCAGCCGCAGCGTTAACTATGGCTACACCTTC. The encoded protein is CASSRSVNYGYTF.

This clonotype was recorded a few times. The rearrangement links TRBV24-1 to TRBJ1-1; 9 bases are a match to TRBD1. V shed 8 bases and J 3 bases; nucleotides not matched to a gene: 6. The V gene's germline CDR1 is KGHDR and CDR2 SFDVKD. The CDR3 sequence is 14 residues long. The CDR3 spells CATTWDRAYTEAFF. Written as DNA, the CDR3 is TGTGCCACCACCTGGGACAGGGCATACACTGAAGCTTTCTTT.

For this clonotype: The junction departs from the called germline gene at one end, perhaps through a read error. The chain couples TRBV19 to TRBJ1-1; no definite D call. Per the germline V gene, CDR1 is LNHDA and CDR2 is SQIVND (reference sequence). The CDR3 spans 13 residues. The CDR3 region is CASSTGPGAEAFF. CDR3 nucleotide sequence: TGTGCCAGTAGCACCGGACCCGGCGCTGAAGCTTTCTTC.

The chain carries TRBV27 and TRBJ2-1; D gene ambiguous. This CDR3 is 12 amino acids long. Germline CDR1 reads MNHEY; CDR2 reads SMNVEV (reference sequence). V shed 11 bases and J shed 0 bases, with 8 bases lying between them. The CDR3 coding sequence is TGTGCCTGCGGTGACTCCTACAATGAGCAGTTCTTC. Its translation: CACGDSYNEQFF.

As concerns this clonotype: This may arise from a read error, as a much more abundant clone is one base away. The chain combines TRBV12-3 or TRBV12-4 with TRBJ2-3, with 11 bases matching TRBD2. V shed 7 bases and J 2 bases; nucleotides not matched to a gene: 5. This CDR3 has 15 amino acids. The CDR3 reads CASTPSGGPTDTQYF. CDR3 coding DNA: TGTGCCAGCACCCCTAGCGGGGGGCCCACAGATACGCAGTATTTT.

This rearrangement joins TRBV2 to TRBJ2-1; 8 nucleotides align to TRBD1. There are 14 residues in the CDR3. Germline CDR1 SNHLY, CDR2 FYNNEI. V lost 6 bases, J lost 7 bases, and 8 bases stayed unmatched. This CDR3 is CASRDETGANEQFF. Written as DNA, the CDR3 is TGTGCCAGCAGGGACGAGACAGGGGCAAATGAGCAGTTCTTC.

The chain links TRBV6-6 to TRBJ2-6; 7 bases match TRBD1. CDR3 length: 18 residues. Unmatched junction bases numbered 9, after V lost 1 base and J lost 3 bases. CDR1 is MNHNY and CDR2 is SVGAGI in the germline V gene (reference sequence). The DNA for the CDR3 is TGTGCCAGCAGTTACTTACTGAAGGGGGCCCATGGGGCCAACGTCCTGACTTTC. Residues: CASSYLLKGAHGANVLTF.

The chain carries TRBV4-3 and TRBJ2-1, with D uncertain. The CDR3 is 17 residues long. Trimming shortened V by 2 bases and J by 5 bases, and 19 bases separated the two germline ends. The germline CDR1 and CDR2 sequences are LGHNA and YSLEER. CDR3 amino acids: CASSQLTGPQSDNEQFF. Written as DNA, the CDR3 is TGCGCCAGCAGCCAACTAACCGGGCCCCAGAGCGACAATGAGCAGTTCTTC.

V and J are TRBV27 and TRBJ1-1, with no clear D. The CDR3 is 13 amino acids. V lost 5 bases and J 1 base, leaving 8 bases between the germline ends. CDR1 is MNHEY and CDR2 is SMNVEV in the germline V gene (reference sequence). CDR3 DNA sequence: TGTGCCAGCAGTGTAGTGGGGAACACTGAAGCTTTCTTT. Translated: CASSVVGNTEAFF.

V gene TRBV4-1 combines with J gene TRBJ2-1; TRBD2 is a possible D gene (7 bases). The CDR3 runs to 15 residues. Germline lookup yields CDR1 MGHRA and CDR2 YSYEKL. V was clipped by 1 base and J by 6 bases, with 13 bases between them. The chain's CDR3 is CASSQAGGPGNEQFF. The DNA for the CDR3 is TGCGCCAGCAGCCAAGCCGGGGGGCCAGGCAATGAGCAGTTCTTC.

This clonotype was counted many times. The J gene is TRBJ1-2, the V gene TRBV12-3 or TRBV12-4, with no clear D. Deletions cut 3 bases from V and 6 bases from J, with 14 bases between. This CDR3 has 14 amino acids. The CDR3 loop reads CASSFSPRGDGYTF. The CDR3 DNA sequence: TGTGCCAGCAGTTTTTCCCCGAGAGGTGATGGCTACACCTTC.

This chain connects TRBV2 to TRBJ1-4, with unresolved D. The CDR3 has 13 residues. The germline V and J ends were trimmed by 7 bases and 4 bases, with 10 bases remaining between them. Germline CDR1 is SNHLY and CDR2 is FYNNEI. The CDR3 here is CASTRRRNEKLFF. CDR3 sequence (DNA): TGTGCCAGCACGCGGCGTCGTAATGAAAAACTGTTTTTT.

CDR3 in DNA: TGTGCCAGCAGAGCCTCTAGTGCCTCCTACAATGAGCAGTTCTTC. Protein: CASRASSASYNEQFF. The J gene is TRBJ2-1, the V gene TRBV5-5; D is ambiguous. V was clipped by 5 bases and J by 0 bases, with 12 bases between them. This CDR3 is built from 15 residues. Germline CDR1 is SGHKS and CDR2 is YYEKEE (reference sequence).

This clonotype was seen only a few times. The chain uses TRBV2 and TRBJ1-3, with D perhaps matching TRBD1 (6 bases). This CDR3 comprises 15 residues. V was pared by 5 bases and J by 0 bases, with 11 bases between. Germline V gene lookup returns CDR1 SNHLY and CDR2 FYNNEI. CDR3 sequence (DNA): TGTGCCAGCAGTTGGACAGACAACTCTGGAAACACCATATATTTT. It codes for CASSWTDNSGNTIYF.

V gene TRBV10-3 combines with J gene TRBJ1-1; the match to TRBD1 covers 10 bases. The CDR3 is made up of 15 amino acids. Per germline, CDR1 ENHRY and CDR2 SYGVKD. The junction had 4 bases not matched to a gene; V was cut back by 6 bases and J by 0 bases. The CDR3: CAISDRGLMNTEAFF. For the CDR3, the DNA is TGTGCCATCAGCGACAGGGGGCTTATGAACACTGAAGCTTTCTTT.

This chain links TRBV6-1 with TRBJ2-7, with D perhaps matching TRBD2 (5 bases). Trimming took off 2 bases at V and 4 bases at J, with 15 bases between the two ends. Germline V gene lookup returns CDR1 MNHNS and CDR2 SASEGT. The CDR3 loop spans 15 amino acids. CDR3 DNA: TGTGCCAGCAGTGAATTCGTCAGAGGGCCTTACGAGCAGTACGTC. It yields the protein CASSEFVRGPYEQYV.

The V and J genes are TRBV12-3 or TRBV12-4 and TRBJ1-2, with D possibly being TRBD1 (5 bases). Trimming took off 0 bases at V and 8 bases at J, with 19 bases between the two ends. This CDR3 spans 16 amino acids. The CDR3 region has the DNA TGTGCCAGCAGTTTAGCTCCTAAGGGAGGGCCAGGGGGCTACACCTTC. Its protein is CASSLAPKGGPGGYTF.

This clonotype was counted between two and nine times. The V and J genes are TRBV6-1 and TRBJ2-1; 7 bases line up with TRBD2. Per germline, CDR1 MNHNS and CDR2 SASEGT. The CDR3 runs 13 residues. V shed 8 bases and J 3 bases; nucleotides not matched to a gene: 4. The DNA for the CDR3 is TGTGCCAGCCAGCTAGCGGTCTACAATGAGCAGTTCTTC. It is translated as CASQLAVYNEQFF.

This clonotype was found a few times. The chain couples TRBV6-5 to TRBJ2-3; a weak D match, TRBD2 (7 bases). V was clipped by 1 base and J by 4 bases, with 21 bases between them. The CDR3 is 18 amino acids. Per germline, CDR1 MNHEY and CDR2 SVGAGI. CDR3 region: CASSYFSLGGGAADTQYF. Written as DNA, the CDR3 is TGTGCCAGCAGTTACTTCTCCCTGGGGGGGGGGGCCGCAGATACGCAGTATTTT.